A selection of T cell receptor beta chains follows, all from one sample in a study of T cell repertoires in cytomegalovirus infection. Their target antigens are unknown. Using its own MiXCR run on the reads, TCRdb lists one record per CDR3 protein. Among 900,000 to 950,000 distinct CDR3 sequences listed, approximately 31% were seen once. This specimen was cultured CD8+ T cells from PBMCs, taken from culture after CMV antigen stimulation. The receptors were sampled from a human donor in good health (CMV status not recorded). Some clones in this sample may be carry-over from other donors' samples. Both conserved end residues are part of each CDR3.

CDR3 length | J gene | V gene | CDR3 protein
16 | TRBJ1-6 | TRBV7-8 | CASSSGGGALNSPLHF
16 | TRBJ2-1 | TRBV12-3/TRBV12-4 | CASSLGGDRGRNEQFF
17 | TRBJ1-1 | TRBV18 | CASSPGTGVVMNTEAFF
12 | TRBJ1-5 | TRBV6-1 | CASSPRSLSQHF
15 | TRBJ1-5 | TRBV10-3 | CAISESAGGWQPQHF
12 | TRBJ1-2 | TRBV12-3/TRBV12-4 | CASSSGVHGYTF
17 | TRBJ2-1 | TRBV7-2 | CASSHDRTITFYNEQFF
16 | TRBJ2-2 | TRBV12-5 | CASAAPGQGYTGELFF
17 | TRBJ1-6 | TRBV6-6 | CASRHGTESSYNSPLHF
16 | TRBJ1-6 | TRBV6-2/TRBV6-3 | CASSRTPSSYNSPLHF
18 | TRBJ1-5 | TRBV12-3/TRBV12-4 | CASSLELVPQPQNQPQHF
18 | TRBJ1-1 | TRBV14 | CASSQDWWYWGRNTEAFF
15 | TRBJ1-5 | TRBV12-3/TRBV12-4 | CTSSLTWTVDQPQHF
13 | TRBJ2-5 | TRBV27 | CASSEQGFETQYF
15 | TRBJ2-2 | TRBV5-4 | CASSSQGVGTGELFF
16 | TRBJ1-2 | TRBV6-2/TRBV6-3 | CASSYAHQGRTYGYTF
14 | TRBJ1-2 | TRBV12-3/TRBV12-4 | CASSSPGVNYGYTF
13 | TRBJ2-5 | TRBV7-2 | CASSLAQKETQYF
16 | TRBJ1-1 | TRBV7-9 | CASSASAGQLNTEAFF
14 | TRBJ1-1 | TRBV19 | CASSIGDGEYEAFF
12 | TRBJ1-1 | TRBV20-1 | CSATRSGTEAFF
16 | TRBJ2-1 | TRBV6-5 | CASSYMLGQFNNEQFF
15 | TRBJ2-2 | TRBV7-6 | CASSSYGAQGGELFF
12 | TRBJ1-2 | TRBV2 | CATGAGVYGYTF
11 | TRBJ1-2 | TRBV29-1 | CSVEGRIGYTF
14 | TRBJ2-1 | TRBV6-2/TRBV6-3 | CASSPDDYYNEQFF
16 | TRBJ1-2 | TRBV27 | CASSMGRGRSNYGYTF
18 | TRBJ2-3 | TRBV7-9 | CASSSTGTSGGRTDTQYF
12 | TRBJ1-2 | TRBV19 | CASGVGYYGYTF
15 | TRBJ2-3 | TRBV10-3 | CAISDEAGKEDTQYF
15 | TRBJ1-4 | TRBV4-1 | CASSPREGLGEKLFF
16 | TRBJ2-1 | TRBV7-2 | CASSWSGTVLQLEQFF
18 | TRBJ1-6 | TRBV7-6 | CASSLARQESSYNSPLHF
15 | TRBJ2-1 | TRBV12-3/TRBV12-4 | CASSFGGNSYNEQFF
19 | TRBJ2-2 | TRBV6-2/TRBV6-3 | CASSFAGLAGVRGTGELFF
14 | TRBJ2-1 | TRBV5-6 | CASSPRSVLNEQFF
24 | TRBJ2-1 | TRBV12-3/TRBV12-4 | CASSLNWQGVRTSGVESSYNEQFF
15 | TRBJ1-5 | TRBV7-9 | CASSAGQLSNQPQHF
16 | TRBJ1-1 | TRBV6-5 | CASSYSDDSLNTEAFF
14 | TRBJ1-1 | TRBV5-1 | CASSEKAGGTEAFF
16 | TRBJ1-6 | TRBV4-3 | CASSQDRAGWNSPLHF
15 | TRBJ2-1 | TRBV4-1 | CASSQDGEWRPEQFF
14 | TRBJ2-3 | TRBV2 | CATVADTSTDTQYF
15 | TRBJ2-2 | TRBV7-6 | CASSLSGGLSGELFF
15 | TRBJ2-3 | TRBV6-1 | CASSEWVAGYDTQYF
17 | TRBJ1-3 | TRBV11-2 | CASSPWLEGRSGNTIYF
18 | TRBJ2-7 | TRBV5-5 | CASSSVPGQSGTTYEQYF
18 | TRBJ2-1 | TRBV7-9 | CASSRVKLAGDPYNEQFF
21 | TRBJ2-1 | TRBV12-3/TRBV12-4 | CASTSSTRTSGVLSSYNEQFF
16 | TRBJ2-2 | TRBV6-1 | CASSEYQGRDTGELFF
14 | TRBJ1-1 | TRBV15 | CATSPRRGSTEAFF
15 | TRBJ2-1 | TRBV7-6 | CASSPFGSANNEQFF
18 | TRBJ2-7 | TRBV24-1 | CATSDMGNPGQGGSEQYF